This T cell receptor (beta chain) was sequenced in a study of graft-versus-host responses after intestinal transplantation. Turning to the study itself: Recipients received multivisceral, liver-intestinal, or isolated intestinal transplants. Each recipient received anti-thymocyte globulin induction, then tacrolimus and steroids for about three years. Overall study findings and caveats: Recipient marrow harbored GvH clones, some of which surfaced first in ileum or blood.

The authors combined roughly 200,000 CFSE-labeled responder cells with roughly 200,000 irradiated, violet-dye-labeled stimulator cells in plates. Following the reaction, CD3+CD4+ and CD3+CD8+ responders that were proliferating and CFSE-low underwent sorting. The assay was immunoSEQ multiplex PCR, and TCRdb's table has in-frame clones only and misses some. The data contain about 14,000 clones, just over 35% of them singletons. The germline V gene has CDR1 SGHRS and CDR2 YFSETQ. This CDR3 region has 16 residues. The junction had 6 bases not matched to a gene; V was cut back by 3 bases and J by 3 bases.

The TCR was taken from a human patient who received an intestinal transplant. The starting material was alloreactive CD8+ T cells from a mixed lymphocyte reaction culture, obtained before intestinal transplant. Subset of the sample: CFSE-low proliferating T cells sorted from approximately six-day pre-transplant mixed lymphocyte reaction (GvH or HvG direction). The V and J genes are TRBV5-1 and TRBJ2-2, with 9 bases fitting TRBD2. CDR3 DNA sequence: TGCGCCAGCAGCTCAAGCGGGGGGATCGACACCGGGGAGCTGTTTTTT. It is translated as CASSSSGGIDTGELFF.